Sequencing of this T cell receptor beta chain was carried out in a study of blood T cell repertoires in COVID-19. Study-wide background: The United States, Italy and Spain were the sources of the acute and convalescent COVID-19 samples.

Germline CDR1 and CDR2: SEHNR and FQNEAQ (reference sequence). This CDR3 is 17 amino acids long. The V gene end was trimmed by 5 bases and the J gene end by 0 bases; junction bases not matched to a gene: 10. Sequencing used immunoSEQ multiplex PCR; TCRdb keeps in-frame clones, though not all of them. The sample has around 240,000 clones; 75% to 90% are singletons. This clone has only a few counts. The sequence derives from a woman younger than 45 who had recovered from COVID-19. Sequenced: peripheral blood. J is TRBJ2-1 and V is TRBV7-9, with TRBD2 matching 7 bases. CDR3 residues: CASSPRRAGSSYNEQFF. The CDR3 DNA reads as TGTGCCAGCAGCCCCCGGAGAGCGGGGAGCTCCTACAATGAGCAGTTCTTC.